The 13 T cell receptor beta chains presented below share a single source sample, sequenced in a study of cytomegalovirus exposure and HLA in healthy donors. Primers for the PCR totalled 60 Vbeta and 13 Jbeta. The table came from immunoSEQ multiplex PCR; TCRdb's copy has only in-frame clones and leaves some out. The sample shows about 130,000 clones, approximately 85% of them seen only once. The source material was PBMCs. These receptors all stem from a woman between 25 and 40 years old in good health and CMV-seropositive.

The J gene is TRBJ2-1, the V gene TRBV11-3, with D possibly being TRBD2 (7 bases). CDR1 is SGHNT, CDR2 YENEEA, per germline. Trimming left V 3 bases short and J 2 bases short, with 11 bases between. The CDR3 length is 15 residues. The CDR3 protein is CASSLGGAPYNEQFF. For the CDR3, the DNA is TGTGCCAGCAGCTTGGGGGGGGCCCCCTACAATGAGCAGTTCTTC.

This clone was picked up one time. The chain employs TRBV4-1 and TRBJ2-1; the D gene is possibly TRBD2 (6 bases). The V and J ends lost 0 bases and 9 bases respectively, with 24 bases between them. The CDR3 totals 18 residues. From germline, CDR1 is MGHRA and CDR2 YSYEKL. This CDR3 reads CASSQDSSGLPRNSEQFF. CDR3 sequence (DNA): TGCGCCAGCAGCCAAGACTCCAGCGGACTACCCAGGAATAGTGAGCAGTTCTTC.

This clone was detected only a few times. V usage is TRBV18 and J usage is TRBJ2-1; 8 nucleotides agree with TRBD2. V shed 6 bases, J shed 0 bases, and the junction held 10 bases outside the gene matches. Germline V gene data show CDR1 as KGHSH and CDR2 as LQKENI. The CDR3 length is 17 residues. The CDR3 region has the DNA TGTGCCAGCTCCTCTCTGGGAGCGGGGGCCTCCTACAATGAGCAGTTCTTC. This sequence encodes CASSSLGAGASYNEQFF.

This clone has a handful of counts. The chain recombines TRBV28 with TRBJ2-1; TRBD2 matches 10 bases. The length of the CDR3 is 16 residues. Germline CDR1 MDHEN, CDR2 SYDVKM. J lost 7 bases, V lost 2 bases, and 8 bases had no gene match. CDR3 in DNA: TGTGCCAGCAGTTTAAGGGCTAGCGGGAGTAAGAATGAGCAGTTCTTC. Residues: CASSLRASGSKNEQFF.

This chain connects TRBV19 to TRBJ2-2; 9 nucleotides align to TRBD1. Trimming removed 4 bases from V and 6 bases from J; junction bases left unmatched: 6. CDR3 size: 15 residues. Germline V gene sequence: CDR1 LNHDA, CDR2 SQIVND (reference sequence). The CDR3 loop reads CASSTRQGGPGELFF. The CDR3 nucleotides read TGTGCCAGTAGTACTCGACAGGGGGGGCCCGGGGAGCTGTTTTTT.

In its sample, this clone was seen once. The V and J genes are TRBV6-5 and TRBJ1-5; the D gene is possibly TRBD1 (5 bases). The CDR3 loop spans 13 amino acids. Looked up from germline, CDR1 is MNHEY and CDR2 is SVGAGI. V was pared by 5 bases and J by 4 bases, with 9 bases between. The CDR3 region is CASSLRGNQPQHF. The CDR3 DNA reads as TGTGCCAGCAGTCTCCGGGGGAATCAGCCCCAGCATTTT.

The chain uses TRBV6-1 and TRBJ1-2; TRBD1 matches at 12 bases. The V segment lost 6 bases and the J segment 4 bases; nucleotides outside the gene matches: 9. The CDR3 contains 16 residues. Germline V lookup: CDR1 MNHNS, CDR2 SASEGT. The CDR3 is CASRELPGQGAYGYTF. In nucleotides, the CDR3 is TGTGCCAGCAGAGAACTACCGGGACAGGGGGCCTATGGCTACACCTTC.

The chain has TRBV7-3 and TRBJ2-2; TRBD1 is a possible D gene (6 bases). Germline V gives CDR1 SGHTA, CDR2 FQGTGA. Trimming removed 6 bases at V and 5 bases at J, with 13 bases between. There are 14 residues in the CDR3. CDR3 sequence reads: CASRQGEGTGELFF. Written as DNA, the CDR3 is TGTGCCAGCAGACAGGGTGAGGGAACCGGGGAGCTGTTTTTT.

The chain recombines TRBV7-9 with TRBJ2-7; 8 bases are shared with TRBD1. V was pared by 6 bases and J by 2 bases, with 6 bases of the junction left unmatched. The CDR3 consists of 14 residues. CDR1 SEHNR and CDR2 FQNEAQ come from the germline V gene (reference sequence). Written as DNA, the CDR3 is TGTGCCAGCAGACCCACGGGACAGGCCTACGAGCAGTACTTC. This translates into CASRPTGQAYEQYF.

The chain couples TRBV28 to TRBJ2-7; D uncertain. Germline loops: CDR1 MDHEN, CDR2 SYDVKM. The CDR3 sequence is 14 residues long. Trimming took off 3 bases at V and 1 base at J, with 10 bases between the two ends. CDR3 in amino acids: CASSFTLGSYEQYF. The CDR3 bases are TGTGCCAGCAGTTTCACTCTCGGGTCCTACGAGCAGTACTTC.

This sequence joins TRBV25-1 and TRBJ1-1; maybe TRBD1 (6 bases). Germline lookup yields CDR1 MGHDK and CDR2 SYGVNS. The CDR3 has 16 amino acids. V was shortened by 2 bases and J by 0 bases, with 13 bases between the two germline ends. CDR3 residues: CASSEGGRTMNTEAFF. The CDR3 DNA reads TGTGCCAGCAGTGAAGGGGGCAGAACTATGAACACTGAAGCTTTCTTT.

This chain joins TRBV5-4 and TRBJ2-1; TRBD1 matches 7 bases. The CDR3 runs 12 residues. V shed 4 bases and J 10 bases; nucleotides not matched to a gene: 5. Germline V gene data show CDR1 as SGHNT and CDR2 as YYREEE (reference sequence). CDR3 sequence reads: CASSPRGLEQFF. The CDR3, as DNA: TGTGCCAGCAGCCCAAGGGGGCTGGAGCAGTTCTTC.

CDR3: CATSRGGPVYEQYF. Written as DNA, the CDR3 is TGTGCCACCAGCAGGGGAGGACCAGTCTACGAGCAGTACTTC. This chain joins TRBV15 and TRBJ2-7; possibly TRBD2 for D (6 bases). Trimming took 3 bases from V and 3 from J, leaving 12 bases between them. The CDR3 runs to 14 residues. The germline V gene encodes CDR1 LNHNV and CDR2 YYDKDF (reference sequence).